This is a list of T cell receptor beta chains from one sample in a study of blood T cell repertoires in COVID-19. The repertoire was sequenced with immunoSEQ multiplex PCR; TCRdb's copy has only in-frame clones and lacks some. Of over 300,000 clones listed, about 82% are singletons. Specimen: peripheral blood. These receptors were collected from a woman aged 50 to 60 with acute or convalescent COVID-19. Both conserved end residues are part of each CDR3. A D gene is named only where the DNA matches it firmly. Where a row states a size, it is once, few, many or the class of an expanded clone; other rows omit it.

V: TRBV11-3
size: NA
D: NA
J: TRBJ2-2
DNA: TGTGCCAGCAGCTTAGGCGGAGGCGGGGAGCTGTTTTTT
CDR3: CASSLGGGGELFF

V: TRBV2
size: NA
D: TRBD2
J: TRBJ2-1
DNA: TGTGCCAGCGGAGCCCAGATGGCGGGGGCCTACAATGAGCAGTTCTTC
CDR3: CASGAQMAGAYNEQFF

V: TRBV5-6
size: NA
D: NA
J: TRBJ2-1
DNA: TGTGCCAGCAGCTTGGCTGCGTGGAGCTCCTACAATGAGCAGTTCTTC
CDR3: CASSLAAWSSYNEQFF

V: TRBV7-2
size: NA
D: TRBD2
J: TRBJ2-7
DNA: TGTGCCAGCAGCTTACTTCTAGCGGGAGCCTACGAGCAGTACTTC
CDR3: CASSLLLAGAYEQYF

V: TRBV5-1
size: NA
D: TRBD1
J: TRBJ2-1
DNA: TGCGCCAGCAGCTTACAGGGGGTGGACAATGAGCAGTTCTTC
CDR3: CASSLQGVDNEQFF

V: TRBV5-4
size: NA
D: TRBD1
J: TRBJ2-3
DNA: TGTGCCAGCAGCACCCAGGGGGCAGATACGCAGTATTTT
CDR3: CASSTQGADTQYF

V: TRBV28
size: NA
D: NA
J: TRBJ2-7
DNA: TGTGCCAGCAGTTTATTGGGCCTCAGGGTACCCTACGAGCAGTACTTC
CDR3: CASSLLGLRVPYEQYF

V: TRBV6-1
size: NA
D: TRBD2
J: TRBJ2-1
DNA: TGTGCCAGCAGTGGAAGCGGGAGGGCCCGCGGCAATGAGCAGTTCTTC
CDR3: CASSGSGRARGNEQFF

V: TRBV7-8
size: NA
D: NA
J: TRBJ2-7
DNA: TGTGCCAGCAGCCAACGACATCCGGACAGTCTTACCTCCTACGAGCAGTACTTC
CDR3: CASSQRHPDSLTSYEQYF

V: TRBV10-3
size: NA
D: TRBD1
J: TRBJ1-1
DNA: TGTGCCATCACTAGGACAGGGGGCGATACTGAAGCTTTCTTT
CDR3: CAITRTGGDTEAFF

V: TRBV2
size: NA
D: TRBD2
J: TRBJ2-1
DNA: TGTGCCAGCAGTACCGGACTAGTGAACTACAATGAGCAGTTCTTC
CDR3: CASSTGLVNYNEQFF

V: TRBV19
size: NA
D: TRBD1
J: TRBJ2-7
DNA: TGTGCCAGTAGTCCGGGACGGGGACAGGGTTGGTACGAGCAGTACTTC
CDR3: CASSPGRGQGWYEQYF

V: TRBV27
size: NA
D: TRBD1
J: TRBJ1-5
DNA: TGTGCCAGCAGTCCCCAGACAGGGGTAAGTCAGCCCCAGCATTTT
CDR3: CASSPQTGVSQPQHF

V: TRBV10-3
size: few
D: NA
J: TRBJ2-5
DNA: TGTGCCATCAGTGAGTCGAGGGAGACCCAGTACTTC
CDR3: CAISESRETQYF

V: TRBV11-3
size: NA
D: TRBD2
J: TRBJ2-7
DNA: TGTGCCAGCAGCGTCACTAGCGGGGGGCCCTACGAGCAGTACTTC
CDR3: CASSVTSGGPYEQYF

V: TRBV19
size: NA
D: NA
J: TRBJ1-4
DNA: TGTGCCAGTAGTATAAACTGGGCTCCTGGTGGTGAAAAACTGTTTTTT
CDR3: CASSINWAPGGEKLFF

V: TRBV11-3
size: NA
D: TRBD1
J: TRBJ1-6
DNA: TGTGCCAGCAGCTCGCGGGACAGGGTGGCGAATTCACCCCTCCACTTT
CDR3: CASSSRDRVANSPLHF

V: TRBV5-1
size: NA
D: TRBD2
J: TRBJ2-3
DNA: TGCGCCAGCAGCTTGTCTTACGGGACTAGCGTCACAGATACGCAGTATTTT
CDR3: CASSLSYGTSVTDTQYF

V: TRBV18
size: once
D: TRBD1
J: TRBJ1-1
DNA: TGTGCCAGCTCACCCGGGACAGGGGACCCTGAAGCTTTCTTT
CDR3: CASSPGTGDPEAFF

V: TRBV21-1
size: NA
D: NA
J: TRBJ1-2
DNA: TGTGCCAGCAGCAAAGGGGACAGGGAAGATGGCTACACCTTC
CDR3: CASSKGDREDGYTF

V: TRBV5-1
size: few
D: TRBD2
J: TRBJ2-7
DNA: TGCGCCAGCAGCTTGGGTACGGGAGGGCTCCACGAGCAGTACTTC
CDR3: CASSLGTGGLHEQYF

V: TRBV10-3
size: NA
D: NA
J: TRBJ1-1
DNA: TGTGCCACCGCAGGACACTCGAACACTGAAGCTTTCTTT
CDR3: CATAGHSNTEAFF

V: TRBV11-2
size: NA
D: NA
J: TRBJ2-6
DNA: TGTGCCAGTACTGGGGCCAACGTCCTGACTTTC
CDR3: CASTGANVLTF

V: TRBV28
size: NA
D: NA
J: TRBJ1-2
DNA: TGTGCCAGGGCTCTTACAGGTCACGGCTACACCTTC
CDR3: CARALTGHGYTF

V: TRBV15
size: NA
D: NA
J: TRBJ2-3
DNA: TGTGCCACCAGCAGAGATTCAGCAGATACGCAGTATTTT
CDR3: CATSRDSADTQYF

V: TRBV7-9
size: NA
D: NA
J: TRBJ2-7
DNA: TGTGCCAGCAGCTTATATGGGGGCCTGCAGGGCGAGCAGTACTTC
CDR3: CASSLYGGLQGEQYF

V: TRBV5-4
size: NA
D: TRBD2
J: TRBJ2-1
DNA: TGTGCCAGCACCGGAGCCGGGACTAGCGAGTTCTTC
CDR3: CASTGAGTSEFF

V: TRBV4-1
size: NA
D: NA
J: TRBJ2-3
DNA: TGCGCCAGCAGTACCTCGAGTGGGAGTGGCACAGATACGCAGTATTTT
CDR3: CASSTSSGSGTDTQYF